The entry below gives a single T cell receptor (beta chain) sequence along with its context. The data are from a study of blood T cell repertoires in COVID-19. This CDR3 region has 12 residues. Trimming took 5 bases from V and 13 from J, leaving 17 bases between them. Germline V lookup: CDR1 MNHEY, CDR2 SVGAGI. Assay: immunoSEQ multiplex PCR; the TCRdb copy retains only in-frame clones and omits some. This repertoire shows more than 250,000 clones, approximately 83% found once; its top ten account for roughly 1.9%. This TCR was recovered from a young woman who had recovered from COVID-19. The sample consisted of peripheral blood. This sequence joins TRBV6-5 and TRBJ1-2; no clear D gene. The CDR3 reads CASSLKEGLFTF. The CDR3 region has the DNA TGTGCCAGCAGTCTCAAAGAGGGTTTATTCACCTTC.